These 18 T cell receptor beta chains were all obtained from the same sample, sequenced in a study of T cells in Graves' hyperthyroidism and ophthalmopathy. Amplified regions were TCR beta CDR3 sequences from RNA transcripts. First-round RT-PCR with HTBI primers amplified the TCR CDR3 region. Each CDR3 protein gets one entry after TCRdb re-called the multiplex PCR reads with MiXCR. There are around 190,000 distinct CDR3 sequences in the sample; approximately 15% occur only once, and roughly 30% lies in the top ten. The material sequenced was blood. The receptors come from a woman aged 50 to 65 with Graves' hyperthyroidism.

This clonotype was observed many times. CDR3 coding DNA: TGTGCCAGCAGCGTAGTGGGGGGATCCTACAATGAGCAGTTCTTC. Encoded protein: CASSVVGGSYNEQFF. The chain links TRBV9 to TRBJ2-1, with D possibly matching TRBD2 (6 bases). Looked up from germline, CDR1 is SGDLS and CDR2 is YYNGEE. V gave up 0 bases and J gave up 1 base, with 8 bases separating them. CDR3 length: 15 residues.

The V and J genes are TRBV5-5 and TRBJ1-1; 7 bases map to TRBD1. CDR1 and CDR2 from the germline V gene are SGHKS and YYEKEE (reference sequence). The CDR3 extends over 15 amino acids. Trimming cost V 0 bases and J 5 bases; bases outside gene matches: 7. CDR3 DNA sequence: TGTGCCAGCAGCTTGGGAGGGGGCGCGTGGACTGAAGCTTTCTTT. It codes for CASSLGGGAWTEAFF.

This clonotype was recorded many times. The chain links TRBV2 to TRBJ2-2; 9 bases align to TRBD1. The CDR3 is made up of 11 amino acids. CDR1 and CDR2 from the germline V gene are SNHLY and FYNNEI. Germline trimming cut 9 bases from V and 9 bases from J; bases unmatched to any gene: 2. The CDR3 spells CASTGGRELFF. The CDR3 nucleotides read TGTGCCAGTACAGGGGGCCGGGAGCTGTTTTTT.

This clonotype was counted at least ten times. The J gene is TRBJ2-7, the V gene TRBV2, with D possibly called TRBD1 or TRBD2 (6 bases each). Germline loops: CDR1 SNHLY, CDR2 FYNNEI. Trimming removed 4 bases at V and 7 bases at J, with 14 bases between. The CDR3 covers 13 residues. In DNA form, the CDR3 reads TGTGCCAGCAGTGTCTTGGGGGCGGGAGAGCAGTACTTC. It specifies CASSVLGAGEQYF.

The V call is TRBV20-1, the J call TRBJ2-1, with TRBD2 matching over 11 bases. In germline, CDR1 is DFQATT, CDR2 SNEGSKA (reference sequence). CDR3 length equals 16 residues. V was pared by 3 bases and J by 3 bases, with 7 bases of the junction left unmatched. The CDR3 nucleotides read TGCAGTGCTAGTTTAGCGGGGGGGCGGGTCTACAATGAGCAGTTCTTC. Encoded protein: CSASLAGGRVYNEQFF.

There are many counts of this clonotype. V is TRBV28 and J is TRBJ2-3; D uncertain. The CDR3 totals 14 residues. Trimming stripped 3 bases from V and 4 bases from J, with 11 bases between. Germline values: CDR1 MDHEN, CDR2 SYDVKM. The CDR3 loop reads CASSFRPRADTQYF. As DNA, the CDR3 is TGTGCCAGCAGTTTTCGGCCTAGGGCAGATACGCAGTATTTT.

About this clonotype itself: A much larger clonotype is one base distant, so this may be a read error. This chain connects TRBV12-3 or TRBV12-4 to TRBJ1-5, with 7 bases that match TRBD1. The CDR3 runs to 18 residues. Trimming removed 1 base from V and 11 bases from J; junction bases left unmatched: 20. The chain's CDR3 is CASSLGGRGPSARGAQHF. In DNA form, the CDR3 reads TGTGCCAGCAGTTTAGGGGGTAGGGGGCCATCCGCCAGGGGGGCCCAGCATTTT.

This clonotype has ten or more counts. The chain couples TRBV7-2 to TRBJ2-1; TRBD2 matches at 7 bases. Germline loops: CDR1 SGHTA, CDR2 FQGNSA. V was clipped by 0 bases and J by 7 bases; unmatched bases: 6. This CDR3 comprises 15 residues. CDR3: CASSLARGILNEQFF. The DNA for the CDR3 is TGTGCCAGCAGCTTAGCGCGGGGGATATTGAATGAGCAGTTCTTC.

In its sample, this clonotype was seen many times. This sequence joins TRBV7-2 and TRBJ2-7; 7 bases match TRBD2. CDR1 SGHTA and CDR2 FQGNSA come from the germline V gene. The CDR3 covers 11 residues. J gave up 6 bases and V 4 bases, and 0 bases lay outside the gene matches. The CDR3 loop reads CASSWGGEQYF. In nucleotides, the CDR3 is TGTGCCAGCAGCTGGGGGGGCGAGCAGTACTTC.

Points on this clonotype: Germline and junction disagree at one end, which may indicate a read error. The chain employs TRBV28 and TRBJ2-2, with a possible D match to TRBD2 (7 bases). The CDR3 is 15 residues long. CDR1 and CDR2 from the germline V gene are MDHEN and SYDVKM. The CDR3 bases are TGTGCCAGCAGTTTGGGGGGGCGTGGCACCGGGGAGCTGTTTTTC. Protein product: CASSLGGRGTGELFF.

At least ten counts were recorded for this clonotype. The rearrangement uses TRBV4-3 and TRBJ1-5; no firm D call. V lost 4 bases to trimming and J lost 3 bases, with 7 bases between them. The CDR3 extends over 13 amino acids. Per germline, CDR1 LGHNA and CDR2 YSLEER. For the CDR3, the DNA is TGCGCCAGCAGCCCTCTGCTCAATCAGCCCCAGCATTTT. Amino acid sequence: CASSPLLNQPQHF.

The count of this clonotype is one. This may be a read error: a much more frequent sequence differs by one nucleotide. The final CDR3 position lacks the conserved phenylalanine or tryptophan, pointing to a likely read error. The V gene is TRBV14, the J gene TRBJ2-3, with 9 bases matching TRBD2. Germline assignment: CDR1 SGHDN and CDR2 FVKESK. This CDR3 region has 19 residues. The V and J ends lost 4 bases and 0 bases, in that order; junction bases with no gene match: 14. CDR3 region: CASSRLAGRHHESTDTQYI. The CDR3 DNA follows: TGTGCCAGCAGCCGGCTAGCGGGGCGGCATCACGAAAGCACAGATACGCAGTATATT.

This CDR3 reads CASNRQGVTYNEQFF. In DNA form, the CDR3 reads TGTGCCAGCAACAGACAGGGGGTGACCTACAATGAGCAGTTCTTC. The chain is built from TRBV28 and TRBJ2-1, with 9 positions matching TRBD1. Germline CDR1 and CDR2: MDHEN and SYDVKM. Trimming took 7 bases from V and 2 from J; bases not matched to a gene: 6. CDR3 size: 15 residues. Supplemented by reference TRBV28 and TRBJ2-1, the full variable domain reads DVKVTQSSRYLVKRTGEKVFLECVQDMDHENMFWYRQDPGLGLRLIYFSYDVKMKEKGDIPEGYSVSREKKERFSLILESASTNQTSMYLCASNRQGVTYNEQFFGPGTRLTVL.

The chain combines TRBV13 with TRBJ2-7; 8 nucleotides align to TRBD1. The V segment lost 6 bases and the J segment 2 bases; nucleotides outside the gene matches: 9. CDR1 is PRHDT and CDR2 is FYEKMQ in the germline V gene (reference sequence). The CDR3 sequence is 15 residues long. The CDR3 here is CASRLQGELPYEQYF. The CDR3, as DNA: TGTGCCAGCAGGCTACAGGGGGAACTCCCCTACGAGCAGTACTTC. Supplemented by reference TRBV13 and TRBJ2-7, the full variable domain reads AAGVIQSPRHLIKEKRETATLKCYPIPRHDTVYWYQQGPGQDPQFLISFYEKMQSDKGSIPDRFSAQQFSDYHSELNMSSLELGDSALYFCASRLQGELPYEQYFGPGTRLTVT.

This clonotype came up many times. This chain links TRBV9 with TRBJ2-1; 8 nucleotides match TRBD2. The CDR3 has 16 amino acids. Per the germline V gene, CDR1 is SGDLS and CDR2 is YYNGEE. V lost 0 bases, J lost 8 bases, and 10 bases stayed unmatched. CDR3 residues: CASSVAGGDRFDEQFF. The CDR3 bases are TGTGCCAGCAGCGTAGCGGGGGGGGATCGGTTCGATGAGCAGTTCTTC. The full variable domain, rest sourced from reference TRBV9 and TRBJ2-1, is DSGVTQTPKHLITATGQRVTLRCSPRSGDLSVYWYQQSLDQGLQFLIQYYNGEERAKGNILERFSAQQFPDLHSELNLSSLELGDSALYFCASSVAGGDRFDEQFFGPGTRLTVL.

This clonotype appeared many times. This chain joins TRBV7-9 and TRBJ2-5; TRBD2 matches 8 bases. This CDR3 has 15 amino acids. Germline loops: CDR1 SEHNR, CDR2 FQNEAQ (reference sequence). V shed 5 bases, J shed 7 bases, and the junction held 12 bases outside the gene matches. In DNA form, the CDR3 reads TGTGCCAGCAGCGCTCCGGGGACTAGACCCGTGACCCAGTACTTC. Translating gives CASSAPGTRPVTQYF.

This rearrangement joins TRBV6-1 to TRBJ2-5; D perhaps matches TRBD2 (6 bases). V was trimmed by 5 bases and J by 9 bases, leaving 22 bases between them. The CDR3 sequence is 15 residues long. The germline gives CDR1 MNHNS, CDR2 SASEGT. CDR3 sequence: CASSRPGAPRRAQYF. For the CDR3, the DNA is TGTGCCAGCAGTCGACCGGGAGCGCCAAGGCGGGCCCAGTACTTC.

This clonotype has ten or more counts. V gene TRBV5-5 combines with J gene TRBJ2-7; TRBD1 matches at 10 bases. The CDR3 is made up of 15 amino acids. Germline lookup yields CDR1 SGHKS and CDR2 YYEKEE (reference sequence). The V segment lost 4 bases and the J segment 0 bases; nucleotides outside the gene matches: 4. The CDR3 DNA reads TGTGCCAGCAGCCAGGGACAGGGGCCCTCCTACGAGCAGTACTTC. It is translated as CASSQGQGPSYEQYF.